This entry is about one TCR beta chain. The target antigen is unknown. The CDR3 spans 14 residues. Deletions cut 2 bases from V and 2 bases from J, with 7 bases between. CDR1 and CDR2 (germline): MNHEY, SMNVEV (reference sequence). This sample stems from a study of graft-versus-host responses after intestinal transplantation. Study-level background: Transplants were multivisceral, liver-intestinal, or isolated intestinal. Anti-thymocyte globulin induction preceded approximately three years of tacrolimus and steroid maintenance in all recipients.

TCRdb's copy holds only in-frame clones and misses some; the assay was immunoSEQ multiplex PCR. The sample lists some 70,000 clones, around 87% seen once, with around 8% in the top ten. The chain links TRBV27 to TRBJ1-3; no clear D. The material sequenced was unstimulated CD8+ T cells sorted from spleen or lymph node cells, taken before transplant. This clonotype was obtained from a human donor who was the organ donor for an intestinal transplant. The CDR3 nucleotides read TGTGCCAGCAGTTTAGCCGTGACTGGAAACACCATATATTTT. Translated, it gives CASSLAVTGNTIYF.